Listed below are T cell receptor beta chains from one sample, sequenced in a study of T cell responses to AZD1222 COVID-19 vaccine. Here immunoSEQ multiplex PCR was the method, and the copy in TCRdb shows in-frame clones only, minus some. The table records over 65,000 clones, approximately 80% of them present only once. Sample: peripheral blood, taken on day 0 of AZD1222 vaccination. These receptors were obtained from an adult in good health. CDR3s include the opening cysteine and the closing phenylalanine or tryptophan. Fields, in order: J gene, V gene, clone size, D gene, CDR3 DNA, CDR3 protein. D genes are given only for firm matches. For some rows the clone size is stated as once, few or many, or as a class when expanded; others skip it.

j_call: TRBJ1-3; v_call: TRBV6-6; clone_size: few; d_call: NA; cdr3_nt: TGTGCCAGCAGACTTCAGGCCCGTGGGAACACCATATATTTT; cdr3_aa: CASRLQARGNTIYF
j_call: TRBJ1-3; v_call: TRBV28; clone_size: NA; d_call: NA; cdr3_nt: TGTGCCAGCAGTGGGGGGCAGATCTCTGGAAACACCATATATTTT; cdr3_aa: CASSGGQISGNTIYF
j_call: TRBJ1-5; v_call: TRBV10-2; clone_size: NA; d_call: TRBD1; cdr3_nt: TGCGCCAGCAGTGAGGACAGGGAAATAAGCAATCAGCCCCAGCATTTT; cdr3_aa: CASSEDREISNQPQHF
j_call: TRBJ1-1; v_call: TRBV15; clone_size: NA; d_call: NA; cdr3_nt: TGTGCCACCAGCAGGACCCGGCGACTGGCTGAAGCTTTCTTT; cdr3_aa: CATSRTRRLAEAFF
j_call: TRBJ1-5; v_call: TRBV24-1; clone_size: NA; d_call: TRBD1; cdr3_nt: TGTGCCACCGTCGCTACAGGGGGGCGATTTTATTGGGTCAATCAGCCCCAGCATTTT; cdr3_aa: CATVATGGRFYWVNQPQHF
j_call: TRBJ2-3; v_call: TRBV5-4; clone_size: NA; d_call: TRBD1; cdr3_nt: TGTGCCAGCAGCCGACAGGGGAACACAGATACGCAGTATTTT; cdr3_aa: CASSRQGNTDTQYF
j_call: TRBJ2-1; v_call: TRBV2; clone_size: NA; d_call: NA; cdr3_nt: TGTGCCAGCAGTGTGAGAGAGGGGTCCTACAATGAGCAGTTCTTC; cdr3_aa: CASSVREGSYNEQFF
j_call: TRBJ1-4; v_call: TRBV4-3; clone_size: NA; d_call: NA; cdr3_nt: TGCGCCAGCAGCCATTTCCTAGGCAGGGAAGGTGGACGGGATGAAAAACTGTTTTTT; cdr3_aa: CASSHFLGREGGRDEKLFF
j_call: TRBJ1-2; v_call: TRBV5-8; clone_size: NA; d_call: NA; cdr3_nt: TGTGCCAGCAGCTTGGAAGGGATTAAAGCTCCTTCTGGCTACACCTTC; cdr3_aa: CASSLEGIKAPSGYTF
j_call: TRBJ1-2; v_call: TRBV27; clone_size: NA; d_call: NA; cdr3_nt: TGTGCCAGCGTGAGTAGCGGGGACTCCCTCTATGGCTACACCTTC; cdr3_aa: CASVSSGDSLYGYTF
j_call: TRBJ2-7; v_call: TRBV5-6; clone_size: NA; d_call: TRBD2; cdr3_nt: TGTGCCAGCAGCTTGGAACGGGGGGTCGAGCAGTACTTC; cdr3_aa: CASSLERGVEQYF
j_call: TRBJ2-1; v_call: TRBV11-2; clone_size: NA; d_call: NA; cdr3_nt: TGTGCCAGCAGCACCTACCGGGACCGCCGCGATGAGCAGTTCTTC; cdr3_aa: CASSTYRDRRDEQFF
j_call: TRBJ2-4; v_call: TRBV7-6; clone_size: NA; d_call: TRBD2; cdr3_nt: TGTGCCAGCAGCTTAGGGGGACTAGCGGGAGTCGGCAAAAACATTCAGTACTTC; cdr3_aa: CASSLGGLAGVGKNIQYF
j_call: TRBJ2-3; v_call: TRBV5-4; clone_size: NA; d_call: NA; cdr3_nt: TGTGCCAGCAGCTTAAGCAGCCGAGCGACAGATACGCAGTATTTT; cdr3_aa: CASSLSSRATDTQYF
j_call: TRBJ2-7; v_call: TRBV18; clone_size: NA; d_call: TRBD2; cdr3_nt: TGTGCCAGCTCACCGGCGGGACTAGCGGGAGGGCCTCGGGAGCAGTACTTC; cdr3_aa: CASSPAGLAGGPREQYF
j_call: TRBJ1-2; v_call: TRBV30; clone_size: NA; d_call: TRBD1; cdr3_nt: TGTGCCAAAAAGGGGGACAGGGCTGGCTACACCTTC; cdr3_aa: CAKKGDRAGYTF
j_call: TRBJ2-5; v_call: TRBV12-5; clone_size: NA; d_call: TRBD2; cdr3_nt: TGTGCTAGTGGTTTGGTACTAGCGGGAGAAGAGACCCAGTACTTC; cdr3_aa: CASGLVLAGEETQYF
j_call: TRBJ1-5; v_call: TRBV5-6; clone_size: NA; d_call: TRBD1; cdr3_nt: TGTGCCAGCAGCTTGTCGGACAGGAGCAATCAGCCCCAGCATTTT; cdr3_aa: CASSLSDRSNQPQHF
j_call: TRBJ2-1; v_call: TRBV25-1; clone_size: NA; d_call: NA; cdr3_nt: TGTGCCAGCAGTGGAGGGGGTGAGCAGTTCTTC; cdr3_aa: CASSGGGEQFF
j_call: TRBJ1-5; v_call: TRBV7-2; clone_size: NA; d_call: NA; cdr3_nt: TGTGCCAGCAGCTCCGTCGGACTACCCAATCAGCCCCAGCATTTT; cdr3_aa: CASSSVGLPNQPQHF
j_call: TRBJ1-3; v_call: TRBV9; clone_size: NA; d_call: NA; cdr3_nt: TGTGCCAGCAGCGTAGATCCCGACGGCACCTCTGGAAACACCATATATTTT; cdr3_aa: CASSVDPDGTSGNTIYF
j_call: TRBJ1-4; v_call: TRBV10-2; clone_size: NA; d_call: TRBD1; cdr3_nt: TGCGCCAGCAGTTTTCAGGGGGCGGGTGAAAAACTGTTTTTT; cdr3_aa: CASSFQGAGEKLFF
j_call: TRBJ1-1; v_call: TRBV10-2; clone_size: NA; d_call: NA; cdr3_nt: TGCGCCAGCAGTTACCGGGAAGAGAACACTGAAGCTTTCTTT; cdr3_aa: CASSYREENTEAFF
j_call: TRBJ1-2; v_call: TRBV7-2; clone_size: few; d_call: NA; cdr3_nt: TGTGCCAGCAGCTCCGCCCTTGGACAGCCGTATGGCTACACCTTC; cdr3_aa: CASSSALGQPYGYTF
j_call: TRBJ1-4; v_call: TRBV7-9; clone_size: NA; d_call: TRBD1; cdr3_nt: TGTGCCAGCAGCTTGGATCTGACAGGGACGGGCGAAAAACTGTTTTTT; cdr3_aa: CASSLDLTGTGEKLFF
j_call: TRBJ2-7; v_call: TRBV6-5; clone_size: NA; d_call: TRBD1; cdr3_nt: TGTGCCAGCAGTTACTCCGGACAGGGAGCCTACGAGCAGTACTTC; cdr3_aa: CASSYSGQGAYEQYF
j_call: TRBJ2-5; v_call: TRBV18; clone_size: NA; d_call: TRBD2; cdr3_nt: TGTGCCAGCTCCCCGGGACTAGCGAACCAAGAGACCCAGTACTTC; cdr3_aa: CASSPGLANQETQYF
j_call: TRBJ2-1; v_call: TRBV18; clone_size: once; d_call: TRBD1; cdr3_nt: TGTGCCAGCTCAGACGGACAGGGGGATGAGCAGTTCTTC; cdr3_aa: CASSDGQGDEQFF
j_call: TRBJ2-5; v_call: TRBV5-4; clone_size: NA; d_call: NA; cdr3_nt: TGTGCCAGCAGCATGAGTTCTAGGAGGTACCAAGAGACCCAGTACTTC; cdr3_aa: CASSMSSRRYQETQYF
j_call: TRBJ2-2; v_call: TRBV7-6; clone_size: NA; d_call: NA; cdr3_nt: TGTGCCAGCAGCTTATGGGCAGGGGGGATGACCGGGGAGCTGTTTTTT; cdr3_aa: CASSLWAGGMTGELFF
j_call: TRBJ1-2; v_call: TRBV12-3/TRBV12-4; clone_size: NA; d_call: NA; cdr3_nt: TGTGCCAGCAGCCCCGACAGGAACTATGGCTACACCTTC; cdr3_aa: CASSPDRNYGYTF
j_call: TRBJ1-3; v_call: TRBV19; clone_size: few; d_call: TRBD1; cdr3_nt: TGTGCCAGTAGTATCGGGACAGGGCTTAAAGGGAACACCATATATTTT; cdr3_aa: CASSIGTGLKGNTIYF
j_call: TRBJ1-2; v_call: TRBV5-1; clone_size: NA; d_call: TRBD1; cdr3_nt: TGCGCCAGCAGCTCGGGTAAGGGACAGGTCCACTATGGCTACACCTTC; cdr3_aa: CASSSGKGQVHYGYTF
j_call: TRBJ1-1; v_call: TRBV29-1; clone_size: NA; d_call: NA; cdr3_nt: TGCAGCGTTGAAGCCAGAGAGTACACTGAAGCTTTCTTT; cdr3_aa: CSVEAREYTEAFF
j_call: TRBJ1-4; v_call: TRBV6-5; clone_size: NA; d_call: TRBD1; cdr3_nt: TGTGCCAGCAGTTCGGGACAGTGGAGTAATGAAAAACTGTTTTTT; cdr3_aa: CASSSGQWSNEKLFF
j_call: TRBJ2-1; v_call: TRBV7-9; clone_size: NA; d_call: NA; cdr3_nt: TGTGCCAGCAGCTTAGTGTTTGCTGAGCAGTTCTTC; cdr3_aa: CASSLVFAEQFF
j_call: TRBJ2-7; v_call: TRBV28; clone_size: NA; d_call: TRBD2; cdr3_nt: TGTGCCAGCAGTACGCTTAGCGGGGAGGACTCCTACGAGCAGTACTTC; cdr3_aa: CASSTLSGEDSYEQYF
j_call: TRBJ1-1; v_call: TRBV19; clone_size: NA; d_call: NA; cdr3_nt: TGTGCCAGTAGTATACGTACCAGGGGAACTGAAGCTTTCTTT; cdr3_aa: CASSIRTRGTEAFF
j_call: TRBJ2-7; v_call: TRBV29-1; clone_size: NA; d_call: NA; cdr3_nt: TGCAGCATTTGGGAGGGGGCAGGGAATACCCAGTACTTC; cdr3_aa: CSIWEGAGNTQYF
j_call: TRBJ2-7; v_call: TRBV21-1; clone_size: NA; d_call: NA; cdr3_nt: TGTGCCAGCAGCTCGCTGGGGAAGGCGGCTTTCTACGAGCAGTACTTC; cdr3_aa: CASSSLGKAAFYEQYF
j_call: TRBJ2-7; v_call: TRBV28; clone_size: NA; d_call: NA; cdr3_nt: TGTGCCAGCAGTTTGAGAGGGTCGACCTCCTACGAGCAGTACTTC; cdr3_aa: CASSLRGSTSYEQYF
j_call: TRBJ2-7; v_call: TRBV12-3/TRBV12-4; clone_size: NA; d_call: NA; cdr3_nt: TGTGCCAGCAGTTTTTCAGGGAACTACGAGCAGTACTTC; cdr3_aa: CASSFSGNYEQYF